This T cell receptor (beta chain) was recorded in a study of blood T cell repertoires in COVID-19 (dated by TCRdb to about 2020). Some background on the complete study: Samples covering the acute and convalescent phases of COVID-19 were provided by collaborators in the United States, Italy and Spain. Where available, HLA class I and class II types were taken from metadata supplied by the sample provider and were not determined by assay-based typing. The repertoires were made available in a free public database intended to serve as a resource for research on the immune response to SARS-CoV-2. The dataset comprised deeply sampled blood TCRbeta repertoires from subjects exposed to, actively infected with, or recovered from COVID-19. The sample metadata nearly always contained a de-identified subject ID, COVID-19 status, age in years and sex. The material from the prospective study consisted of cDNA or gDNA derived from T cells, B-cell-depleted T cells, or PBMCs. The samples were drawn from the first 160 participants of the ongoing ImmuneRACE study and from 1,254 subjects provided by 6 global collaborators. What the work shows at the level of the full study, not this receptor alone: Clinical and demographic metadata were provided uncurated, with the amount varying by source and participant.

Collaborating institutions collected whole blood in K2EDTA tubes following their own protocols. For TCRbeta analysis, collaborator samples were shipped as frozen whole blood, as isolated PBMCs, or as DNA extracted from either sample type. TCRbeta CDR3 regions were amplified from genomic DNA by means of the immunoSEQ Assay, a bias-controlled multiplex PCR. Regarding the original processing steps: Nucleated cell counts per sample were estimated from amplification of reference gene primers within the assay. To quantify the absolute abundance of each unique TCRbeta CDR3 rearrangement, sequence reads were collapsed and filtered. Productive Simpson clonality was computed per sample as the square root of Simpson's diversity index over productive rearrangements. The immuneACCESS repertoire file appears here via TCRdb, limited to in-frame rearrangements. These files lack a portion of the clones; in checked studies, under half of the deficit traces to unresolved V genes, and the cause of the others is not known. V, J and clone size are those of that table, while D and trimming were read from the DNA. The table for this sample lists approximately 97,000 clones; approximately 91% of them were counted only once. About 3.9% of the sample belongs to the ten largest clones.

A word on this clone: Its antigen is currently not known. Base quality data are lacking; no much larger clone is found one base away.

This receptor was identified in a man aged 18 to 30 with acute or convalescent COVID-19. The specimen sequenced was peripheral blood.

DNA sequence: TGCGCCAGCAGCTCAGCGGACAGTCGTTATGGCTACACCTTC. This gives the protein CASSSADSRYGYTF. The rearrangement joined TRBV4-1 to TRBJ1-2; the D gene is perhaps TRBD1, from 6 matching bases. A distance of 15 bases separates the germline ends of V and J, which lose 5 bases and 5 bases respectively. Counted from cysteine to phenylalanine, this CDR3 has 14 amino acids. Solely the CDR3 DNA is kept, with 42 bases framed from the first base. The germline V gene yields MGHRA for CDR1 and YSYEKL for CDR2.